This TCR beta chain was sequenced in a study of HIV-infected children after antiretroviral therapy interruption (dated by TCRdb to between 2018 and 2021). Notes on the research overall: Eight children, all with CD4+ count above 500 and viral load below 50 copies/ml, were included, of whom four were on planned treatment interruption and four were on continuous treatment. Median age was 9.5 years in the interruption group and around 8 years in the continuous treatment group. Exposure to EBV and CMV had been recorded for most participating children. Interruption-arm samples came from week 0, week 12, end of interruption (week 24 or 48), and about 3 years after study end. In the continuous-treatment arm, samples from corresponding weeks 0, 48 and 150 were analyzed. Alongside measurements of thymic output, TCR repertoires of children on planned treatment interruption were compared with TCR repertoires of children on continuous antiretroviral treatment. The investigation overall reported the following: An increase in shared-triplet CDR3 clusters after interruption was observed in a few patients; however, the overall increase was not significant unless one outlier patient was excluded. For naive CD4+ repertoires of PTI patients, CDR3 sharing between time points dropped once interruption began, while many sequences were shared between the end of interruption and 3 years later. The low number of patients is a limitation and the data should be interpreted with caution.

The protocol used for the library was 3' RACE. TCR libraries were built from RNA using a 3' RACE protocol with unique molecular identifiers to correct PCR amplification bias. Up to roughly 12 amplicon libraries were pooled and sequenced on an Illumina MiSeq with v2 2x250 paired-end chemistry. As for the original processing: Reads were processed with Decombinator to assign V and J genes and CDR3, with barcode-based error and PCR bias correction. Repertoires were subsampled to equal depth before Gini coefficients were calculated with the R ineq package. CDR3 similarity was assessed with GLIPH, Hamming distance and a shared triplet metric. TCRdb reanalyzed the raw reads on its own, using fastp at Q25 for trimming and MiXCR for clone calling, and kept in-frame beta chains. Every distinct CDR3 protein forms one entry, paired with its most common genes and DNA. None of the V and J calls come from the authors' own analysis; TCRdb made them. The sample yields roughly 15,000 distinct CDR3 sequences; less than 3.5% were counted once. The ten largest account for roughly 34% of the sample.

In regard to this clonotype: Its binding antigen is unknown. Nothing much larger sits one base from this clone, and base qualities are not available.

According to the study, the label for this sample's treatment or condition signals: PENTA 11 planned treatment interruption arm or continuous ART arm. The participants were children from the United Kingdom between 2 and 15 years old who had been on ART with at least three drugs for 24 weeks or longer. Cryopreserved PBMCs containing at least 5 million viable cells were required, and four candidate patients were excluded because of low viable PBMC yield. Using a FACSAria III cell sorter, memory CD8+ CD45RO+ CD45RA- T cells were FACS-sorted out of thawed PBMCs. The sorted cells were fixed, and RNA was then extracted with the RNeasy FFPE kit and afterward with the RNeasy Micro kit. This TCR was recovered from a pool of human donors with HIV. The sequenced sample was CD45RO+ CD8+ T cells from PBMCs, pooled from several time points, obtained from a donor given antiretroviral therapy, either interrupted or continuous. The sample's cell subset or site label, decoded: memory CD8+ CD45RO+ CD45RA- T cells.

The DNA sequence follows: TGCAGTGCTAGGACTGCTGGAGGGGACACTGAAGCTTTCTTT. The translation is CSARTAGGDTEAFF. The chain is assembled from TRBV20-1 and TRBJ1-1, and possibly TRBD1, on 5 matching bases. There are 14 amino acids in the CDR3, from cysteine to phenylalanine inclusive. The entry retains the CDR3 DNA only, 42 bases that are in frame from base 1. The germline V gene (reference sequence) gives CDR1 as DFQATT and CDR2 as SNEGSKA. The germline ends are 14 bases apart after V is trimmed by 3 bases and J by 3 bases.